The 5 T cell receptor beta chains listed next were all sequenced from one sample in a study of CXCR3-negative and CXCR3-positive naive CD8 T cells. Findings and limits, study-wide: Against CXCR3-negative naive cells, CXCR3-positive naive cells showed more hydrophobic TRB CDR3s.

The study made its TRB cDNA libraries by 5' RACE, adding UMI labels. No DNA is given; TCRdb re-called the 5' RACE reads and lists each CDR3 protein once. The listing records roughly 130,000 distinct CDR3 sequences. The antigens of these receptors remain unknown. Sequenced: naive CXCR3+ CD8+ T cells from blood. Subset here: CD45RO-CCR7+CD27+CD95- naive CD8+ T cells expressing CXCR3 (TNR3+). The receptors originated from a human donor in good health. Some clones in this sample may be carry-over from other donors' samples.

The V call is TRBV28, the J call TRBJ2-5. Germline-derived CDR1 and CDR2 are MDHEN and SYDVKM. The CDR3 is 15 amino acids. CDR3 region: CASSSLRRRQETQYF.

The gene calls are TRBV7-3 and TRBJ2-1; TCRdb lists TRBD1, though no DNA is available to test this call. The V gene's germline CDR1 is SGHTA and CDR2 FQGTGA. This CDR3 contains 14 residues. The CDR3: CASSSGPEDNEQFF.

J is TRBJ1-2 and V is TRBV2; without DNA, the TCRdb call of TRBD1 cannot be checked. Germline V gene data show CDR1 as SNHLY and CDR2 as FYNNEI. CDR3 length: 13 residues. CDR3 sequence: CASSEGQGYGYTF.

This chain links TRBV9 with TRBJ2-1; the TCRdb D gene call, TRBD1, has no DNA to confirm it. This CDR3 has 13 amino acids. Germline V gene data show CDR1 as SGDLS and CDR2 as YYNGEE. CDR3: CASSPPEDNEQFF.

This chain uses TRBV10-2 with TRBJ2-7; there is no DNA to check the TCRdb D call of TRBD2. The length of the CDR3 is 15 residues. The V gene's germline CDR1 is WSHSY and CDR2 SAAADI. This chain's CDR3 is CASSESTSGGYEQYF.